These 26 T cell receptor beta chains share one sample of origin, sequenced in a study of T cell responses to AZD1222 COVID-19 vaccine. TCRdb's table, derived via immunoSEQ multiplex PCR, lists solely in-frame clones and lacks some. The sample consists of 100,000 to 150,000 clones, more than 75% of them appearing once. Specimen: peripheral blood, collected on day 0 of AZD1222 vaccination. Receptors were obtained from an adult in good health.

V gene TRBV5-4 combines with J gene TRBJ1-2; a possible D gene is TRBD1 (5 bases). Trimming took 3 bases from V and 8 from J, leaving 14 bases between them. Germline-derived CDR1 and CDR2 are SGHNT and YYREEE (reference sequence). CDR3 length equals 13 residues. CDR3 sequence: CASSSGRGGGYTF. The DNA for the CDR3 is TGTGCCAGCAGCTCCGGACGCGGGGGGGGCTACACCTTC.

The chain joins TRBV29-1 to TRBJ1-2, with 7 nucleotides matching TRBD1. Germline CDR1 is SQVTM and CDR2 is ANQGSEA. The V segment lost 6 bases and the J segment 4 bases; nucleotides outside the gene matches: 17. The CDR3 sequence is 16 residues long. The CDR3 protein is CSVSRHEGALSYGYTF. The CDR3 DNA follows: TGCAGCGTGTCCCGCCATGAGGGGGCGCTAAGCTATGGCTACACCTTC.

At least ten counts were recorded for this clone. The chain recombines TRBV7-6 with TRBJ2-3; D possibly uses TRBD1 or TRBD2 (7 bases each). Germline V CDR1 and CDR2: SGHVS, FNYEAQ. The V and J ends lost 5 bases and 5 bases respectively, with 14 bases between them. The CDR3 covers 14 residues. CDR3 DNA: TGTGCCAGCAGCCCCCCCAGGGGGGGAGATACGCAGTATTTT. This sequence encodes CASSPPRGGDTQYF.

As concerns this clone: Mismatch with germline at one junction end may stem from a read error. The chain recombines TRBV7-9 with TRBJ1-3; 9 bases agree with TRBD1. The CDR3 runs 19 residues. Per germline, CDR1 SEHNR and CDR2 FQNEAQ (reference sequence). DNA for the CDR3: TGTGCCAGCAGATTAGGAAGGGTGTTAACAGGGGGCGCTGGAAACACCATATATTTT. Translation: CASRLGRVLTGGAGNTIYF.

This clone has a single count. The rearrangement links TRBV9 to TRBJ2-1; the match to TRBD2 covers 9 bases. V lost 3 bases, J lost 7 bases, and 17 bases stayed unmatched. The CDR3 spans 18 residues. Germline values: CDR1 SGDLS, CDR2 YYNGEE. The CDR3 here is CASSGGQKGGTSNNEQFF. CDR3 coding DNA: TGTGCCAGCAGCGGAGGTCAGAAGGGGGGGACTAGCAATAATGAGCAGTTCTTC.

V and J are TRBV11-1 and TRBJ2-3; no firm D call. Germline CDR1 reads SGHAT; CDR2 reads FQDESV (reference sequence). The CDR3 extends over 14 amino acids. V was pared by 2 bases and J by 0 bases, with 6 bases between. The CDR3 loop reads CASSLMGSTDTQYF. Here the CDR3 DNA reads TGTGCCAGCAGCTTAATGGGCAGCACAGATACGCAGTATTTT.

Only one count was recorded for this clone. CDR3 in amino acids: CASSFGTINYEQYF. In nucleotides, the CDR3 is TGTGCCAGCAGTTTCGGGACAATAAATTACGAGCAGTACTTC. This chain uses TRBV27 with TRBJ2-7; a weak D match, TRBD1 (6 bases). Germline V gene lookup returns CDR1 MNHEY and CDR2 SMNVEV (reference sequence). V dropped 3 bases and J dropped 4 bases, with 13 bases sitting between them. This CDR3 region has 14 residues.

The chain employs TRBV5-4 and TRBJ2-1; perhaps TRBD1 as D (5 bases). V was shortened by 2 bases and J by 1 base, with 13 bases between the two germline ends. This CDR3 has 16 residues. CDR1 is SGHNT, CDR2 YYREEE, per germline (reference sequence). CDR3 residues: CASSFKTAGSYNEQFF. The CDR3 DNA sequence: TGTGCCAGCAGCTTCAAGACAGCAGGTTCCTACAATGAGCAGTTCTTC.

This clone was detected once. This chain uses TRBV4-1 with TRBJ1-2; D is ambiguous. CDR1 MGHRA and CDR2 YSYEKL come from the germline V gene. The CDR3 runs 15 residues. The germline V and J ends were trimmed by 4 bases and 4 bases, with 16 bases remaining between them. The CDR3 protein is CASSPNEVESYGYTF. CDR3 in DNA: TGCGCCAGCAGCCCCAACGAAGTGGAAAGCTATGGCTACACCTTC.

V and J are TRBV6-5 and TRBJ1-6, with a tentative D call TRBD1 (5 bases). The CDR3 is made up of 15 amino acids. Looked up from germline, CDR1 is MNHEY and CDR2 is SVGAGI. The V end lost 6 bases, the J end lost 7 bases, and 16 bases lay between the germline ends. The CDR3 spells CASRSLGPLNSPLHF. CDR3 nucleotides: TGTGCCAGCAGATCTCTGGGACCGTTAAATTCACCCCTCCACTTT.

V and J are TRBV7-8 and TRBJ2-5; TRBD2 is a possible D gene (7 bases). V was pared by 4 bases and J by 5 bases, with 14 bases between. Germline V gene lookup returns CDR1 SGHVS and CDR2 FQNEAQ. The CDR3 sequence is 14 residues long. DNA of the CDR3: TGTGCCAGCAGCTATGGGGGGGCACATGAGACCCAGTACTTC. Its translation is CASSYGGAHETQYF.

CDR3 loop: CASRGTGNTEAFF. CDR3 nucleotide sequence: TGCGCCAGCAGAGGGACAGGGAACACTGAAGCTTTCTTT. This chain connects TRBV10-2 to TRBJ1-1; 8 bases map to TRBD1. The germline CDR1 and CDR2 sequences are WSHSY and SAAADI. CDR3 length equals 13 residues. Trimming took 6 bases from V and 1 from J; bases not matched to a gene: 1.

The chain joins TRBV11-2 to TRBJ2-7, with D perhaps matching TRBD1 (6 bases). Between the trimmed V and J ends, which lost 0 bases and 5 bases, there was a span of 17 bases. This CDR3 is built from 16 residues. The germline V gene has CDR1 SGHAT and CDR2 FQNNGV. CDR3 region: CASSLDQIGGRNEQYF. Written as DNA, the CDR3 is TGTGCCAGCAGCTTAGATCAGATAGGGGGAAGGAACGAGCAGTACTTC. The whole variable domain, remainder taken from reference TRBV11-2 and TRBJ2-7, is EAGVAQSPRYKIIEKRQSVAFWCNPISGHATLYWYQQILGQGPKLLIQFQNNGVVDDSQLPKDRFSAERLKGVDSTLKIQPAKLEDSAVYLCASSLDQIGGRNEQYFGPGTRLTVT.

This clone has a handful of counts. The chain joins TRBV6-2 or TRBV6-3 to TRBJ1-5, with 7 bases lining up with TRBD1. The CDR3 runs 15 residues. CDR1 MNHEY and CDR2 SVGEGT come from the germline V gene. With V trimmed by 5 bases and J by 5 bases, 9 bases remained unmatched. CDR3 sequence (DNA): TGTGCCAGCAGTCGCCTCCGGGACAGCCATCAGCCCCAGCATTTT. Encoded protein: CASSRLRDSHQPQHF.

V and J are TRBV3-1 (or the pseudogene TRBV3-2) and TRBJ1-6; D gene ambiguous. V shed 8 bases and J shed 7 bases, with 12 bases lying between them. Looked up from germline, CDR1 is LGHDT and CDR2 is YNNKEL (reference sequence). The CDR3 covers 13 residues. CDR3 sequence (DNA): TGTGCCAGCTTGAGCGATGTAAATTCACCCCTCCACTTT. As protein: CASLSDVNSPLHF.

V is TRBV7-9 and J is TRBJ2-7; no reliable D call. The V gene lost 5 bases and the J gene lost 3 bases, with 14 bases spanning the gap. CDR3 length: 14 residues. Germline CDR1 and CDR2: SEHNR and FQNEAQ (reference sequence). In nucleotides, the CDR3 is TGTGCCAGCAGCCTAACTGGGATTAACTACGAGCAGTACTTC. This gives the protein CASSLTGINYEQYF.

The CDR3: CASIGGQVGQPQHF. DNA for the CDR3: TGTGCCAGCATTGGGGGCCAGGTGGGTCAGCCCCAGCATTTT. The J gene is TRBJ1-5, the V gene TRBV2; tentative D call: TRBD1 (6 bases). This CDR3 comprises 14 residues. CDR1 and CDR2 from the germline V gene are SNHLY and FYNNEI. V was trimmed by 7 bases and J by 6 bases, leaving 16 bases between them.

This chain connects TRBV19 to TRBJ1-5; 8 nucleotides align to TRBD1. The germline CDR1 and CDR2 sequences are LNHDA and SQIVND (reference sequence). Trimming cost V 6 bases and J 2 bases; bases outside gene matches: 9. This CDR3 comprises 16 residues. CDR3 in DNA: TGTGCCAGTAGCCCCTCGCTGGACAGGGGCAATCAGCCCCAGCATTTT. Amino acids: CASSPSLDRGNQPQHF. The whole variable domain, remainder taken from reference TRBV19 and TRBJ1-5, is DGGITQSPKYLFRKEGQNVTLSCEQNLNHDAMYWYRQDPGQGLRLIYYSQIVNDFQKGDIAEGYSVSREKKESFPLTVTSAQKNPTAFYLCASSPSLDRGNQPQHFGDGTRLSIL.

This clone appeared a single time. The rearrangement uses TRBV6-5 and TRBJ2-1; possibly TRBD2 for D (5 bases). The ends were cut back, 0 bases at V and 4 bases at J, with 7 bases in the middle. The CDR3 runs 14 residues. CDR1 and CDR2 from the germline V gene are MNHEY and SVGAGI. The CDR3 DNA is TGTGCCAGCAGTTACTCGAGCGGATACAATGAGCAGTTCTTC. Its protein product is CASSYSSGYNEQFF.

The chain's CDR3 is CASSFSLGGGYNEQFF. Here the CDR3 DNA reads TGTGCCAGCAGCTTTTCCCTAGGGGGCGGCTACAATGAGCAGTTCTTC. This chain links TRBV11-3 with TRBJ2-1, with 7 positions matching TRBD1. The CDR3 is made up of 16 amino acids. CDR1 is SGHNT and CDR2 is YENEEA in the germline V gene. V gave up 3 bases and J gave up 3 bases; unmatched junction bases: 8.

The CDR3 DNA reads as TGTGCCAGTAGTACTACAGGGACAGGCCACTCCTACGAGCAGTACTTC. Amino acids: CASSTTGTGHSYEQYF. The chain employs TRBV19 and TRBJ2-7; 8 positions agree with TRBD1. There are 16 residues in the CDR3. Trimming at V came to 4 bases and at J to 0 bases, leaving 8 bases not matched to a gene. Germline CDR1 and CDR2: LNHDA and SQIVND (reference sequence).

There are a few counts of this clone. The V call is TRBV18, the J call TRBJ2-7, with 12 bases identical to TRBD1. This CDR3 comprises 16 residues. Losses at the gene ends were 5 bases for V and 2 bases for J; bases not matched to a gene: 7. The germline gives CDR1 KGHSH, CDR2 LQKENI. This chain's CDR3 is CASSWDRGLGTYEQYF. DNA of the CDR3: TGTGCCAGCTCATGGGACAGGGGGCTAGGAACCTACGAGCAGTACTTC.

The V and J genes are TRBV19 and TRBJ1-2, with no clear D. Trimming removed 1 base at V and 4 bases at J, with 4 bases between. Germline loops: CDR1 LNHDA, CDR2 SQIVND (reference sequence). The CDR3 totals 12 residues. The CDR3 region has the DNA TGTGCCAGTAGTATAGTCGGCTATGGCTACACCTTC. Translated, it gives CASSIVGYGYTF. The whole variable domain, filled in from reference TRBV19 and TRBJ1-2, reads DGGITQSPKYLFRKEGQNVTLSCEQNLNHDAMYWYRQDPGQGLRLIYYSQIVNDFQKGDIAEGYSVSREKKESFPLTVTSAQKNPTAFYLCASSIVGYGYTFGSGTRLTVV.

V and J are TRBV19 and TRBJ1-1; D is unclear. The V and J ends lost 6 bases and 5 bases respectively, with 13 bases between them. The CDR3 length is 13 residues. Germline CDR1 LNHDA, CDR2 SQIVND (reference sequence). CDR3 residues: CASSPRGRTEAFF. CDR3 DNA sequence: TGTGCCAGTAGCCCCAGAGGCAGAACTGAAGCTTTCTTT.

CDR3 sequence reads: CASSLGTGVRSNQPQHF. The CDR3 region has the DNA TGTGCCAGCAGTTTGGGGACAGGGGTGAGGAGCAATCAGCCCCAGCATTTT. The J gene is TRBJ1-5, the V gene TRBV28; 10 nucleotides align to TRBD1. CDR3 length: 17 amino acids. Germline CDR1 is MDHEN and CDR2 is SYDVKM. V was clipped by 3 bases and J by 1 base; unmatched bases: 6.

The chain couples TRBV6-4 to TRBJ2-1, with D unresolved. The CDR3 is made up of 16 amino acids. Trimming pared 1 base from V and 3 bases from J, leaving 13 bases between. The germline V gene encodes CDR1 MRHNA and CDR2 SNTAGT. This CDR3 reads CASSDWWANDYNEQFF. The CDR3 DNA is TGTGCCAGCAGTGACTGGTGGGCGAATGACTACAATGAGCAGTTCTTC.